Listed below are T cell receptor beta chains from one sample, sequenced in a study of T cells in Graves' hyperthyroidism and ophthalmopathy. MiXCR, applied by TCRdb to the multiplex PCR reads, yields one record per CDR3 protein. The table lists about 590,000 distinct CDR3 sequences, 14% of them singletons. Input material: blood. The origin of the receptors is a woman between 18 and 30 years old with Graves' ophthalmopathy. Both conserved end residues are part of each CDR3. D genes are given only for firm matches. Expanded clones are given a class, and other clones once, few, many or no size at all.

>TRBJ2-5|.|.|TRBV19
TGTGCCAGTAGTTACCGGGTCCGGGCGCTTGAGACCCAGTACTTC
CASSYRVRALETQYF
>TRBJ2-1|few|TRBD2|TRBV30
TGTGCCTGGAGTGTCCGGTCACTAGCGGGGACCTACAATGAGCAGTTCTTC
CAWSVRSLAGTYNEQFF
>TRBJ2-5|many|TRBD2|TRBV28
TGTGCCAGCAGTTTTAACCTAGCGGGGGGTCAAGAGACCCAGTACTTC
CASSFNLAGGQETQYF
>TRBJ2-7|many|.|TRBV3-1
TGTGCCAGCAGCCAAGAGACCCTAGGGTGGTACGAGCAGTACTTC
CASSQETLGWYEQYF
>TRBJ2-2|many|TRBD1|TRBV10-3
TGTGCCATCAGGAGGGGACAGGGGAACACCGGGGAGCTGTTTTTT
CAIRRGQGNTGELFF
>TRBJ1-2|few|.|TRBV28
TGTGCCAGCAGACTTTCGGGCTATACTAACTATGGCTACACCTTC
CASRLSGYTNYGYTF
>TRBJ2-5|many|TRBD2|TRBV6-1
TGTGCCAGCAGTCCGAATGGGGGACTAGCGGGATATCGAGGGGAGACCCAGTACTTC
CASSPNGGLAGYRGETQYF
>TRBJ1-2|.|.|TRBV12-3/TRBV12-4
TGTGCCAGCAGCGTTTTCTTCCGGGACGTTAACTATGGCTACACCTTC
CASSVFFRDVNYGYTF
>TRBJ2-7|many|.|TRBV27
TGTGCCAGCTCTCAAGAAGACGGGGACGAGCAGTACTTC
CASSQEDGDEQYF
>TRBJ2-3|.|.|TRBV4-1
TGCGCCAGCAGCCGGGACTCACCGGGGGCAGATACGCAGTATTTT
CASSRDSPGADTQYF
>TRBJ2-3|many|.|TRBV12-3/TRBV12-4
TGTGCCAGCAGTTTAGGGGACTCCCCCAGGGATACGCAGTATTTT
CASSLGDSPRDTQYF
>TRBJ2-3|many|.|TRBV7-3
TGTGCCAGCAGAAGAGGGCCCACAGATACGCAGTATTTT
CASRRGPTDTQYF
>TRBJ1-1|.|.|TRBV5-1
TGCGCCAGCAGCTTCTTGTGGGAAGACACTGAAGCTTTCTTT
CASSFLWEDTEAFF
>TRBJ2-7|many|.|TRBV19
TGTGCCAGTAGTATAGAGAGAGCCGCCTACGAGCAGTACTTC
CASSIERAAYEQYF
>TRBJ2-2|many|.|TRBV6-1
TGTGCCAGCATGGGGAGAGGGGTCACCGGGGAGCTGTTTTTT
CASMGRGVTGELFF
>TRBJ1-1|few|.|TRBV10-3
TGTGCCATCAGTGAGGGCCCCATGAACACTGAAGCTTTCTTT
CAISEGPMNTEAFF
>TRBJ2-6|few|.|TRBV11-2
TGTGCCAGCAGCTTAGATCTAACGGGGCGGAGCTCTGGGGCCAACGTCCTGACTTTC
CASSLDLTGRSSGANVLTF
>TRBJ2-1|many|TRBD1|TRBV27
TGTGCCAGCAGTTTAAACGGGGACAGGGTAGACAATGAGCAGTTCTTC
CASSLNGDRVDNEQFF
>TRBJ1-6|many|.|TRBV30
TGTGCCTGGACAGGAACAAATTCACCCCTCCACTTT
CAWTGTNSPLHF
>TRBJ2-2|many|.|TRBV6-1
TGTGCCAGCAGTAGATACTCGGGACTCCAAGGCGCCACTGGGGAGCTGTTTTTT
CASSRYSGLQGATGELFF
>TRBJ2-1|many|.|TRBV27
TGTGCCAGCAGTAGATTGAGTGGCAATGAGCAGTTCTTC
CASSRLSGNEQFF
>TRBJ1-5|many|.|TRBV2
TGTGCCAGCAGTGTCGGTCAGCCCCAGCATTTT
CASSVGQPQHF
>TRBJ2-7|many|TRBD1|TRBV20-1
TGCAGTGCTAGATACCGGGACAGGGGGCATTACGAGCAGTACTTC
CSARYRDRGHYEQYF
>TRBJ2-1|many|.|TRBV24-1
TGTGCCACCAGTGATTTTCGGGGCAATGAGCAGTTCTTC
CATSDFRGNEQFF
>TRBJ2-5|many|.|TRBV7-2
TGTGCCAGCAGCCCCCGTCGAGGGGGCCAAGAGACCCAGTACTTC
CASSPRRGGQETQYF
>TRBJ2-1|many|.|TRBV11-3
TGTGCCAGCAGACAAAGTCGGGGAGCCTACAATGAGCAGTTCTTC
CASRQSRGAYNEQFF
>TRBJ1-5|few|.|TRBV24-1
TGTGCCACCAGTGAGGACACCTCGAGCAATCAGCCCCAGCATTTT
CATSEDTSSNQPQHF
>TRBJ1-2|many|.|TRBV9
TGTGCCAGCAGCGTAGGTGGAGGGAACTATGGCTACACCTTC
CASSVGGGNYGYTF
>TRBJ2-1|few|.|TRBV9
TGTGCCAGCACCCTTGAGGGTCTTACCCATCAGGAGCAGTTCTTC
CASTLEGLTHQEQFF
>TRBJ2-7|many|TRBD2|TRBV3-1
TGTGCCAGCAGCGGTACGGGCGGGAGGGCCTACGAGCAGTACTTC
CASSGTGGRAYEQYF
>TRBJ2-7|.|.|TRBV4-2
TGTGCCAGCAGCCAAGAGGGATCCCCTCGGGAGAGCGAGCAGTACTTC
CASSQEGSPRESEQYF
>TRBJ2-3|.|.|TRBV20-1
TGCAGTGCAGGAGACCAGTATGGCACAGATACGCAGTATTTT
CSAGDQYGTDTQYF
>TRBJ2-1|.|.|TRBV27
TGTGCCAGCCGGGATTTTAGAAATGAGCAGTTCTTC
CASRDFRNEQFF
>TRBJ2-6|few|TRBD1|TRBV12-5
TGTGCTAGTGGTTTTACCAGGGGGTCTCTCTTCTCTGGGGCCAACGTCCTGACTTTC
CASGFTRGSLFSGANVLTF
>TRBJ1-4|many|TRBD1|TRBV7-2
TGTGCCAGCAGCAAGGACAGGGGGAGTAATGAAAAACTGTTTTTT
CASSKDRGSNEKLFF
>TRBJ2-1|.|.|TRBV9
TGTGCCAGCAGCCAAGGTGGGAGCCTCTACAATGAGCAGTTCTTC
CASSQGGSLYNEQFF
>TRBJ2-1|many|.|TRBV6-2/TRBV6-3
TGTGCCAGCAGCTACGGGAACTACTACTACAATGAGCAGTTCTTC
CASSYGNYYYNEQFF
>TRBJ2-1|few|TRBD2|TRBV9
TGTGCCAGCAGCCTCGGGACTAGCGGGAGAAACTACAATGAGCAGTTCTTC
CASSLGTSGRNYNEQFF
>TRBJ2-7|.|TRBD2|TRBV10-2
TGCGCCAGCAGTGAGTCTGTGGGACTAGATTTTAGGTACGAGCAGTACTTC
CASSESVGLDFRYEQYF
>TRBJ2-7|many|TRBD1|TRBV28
TGTGCCAGCAGTACTGAGGGGGCGCGTGGATACGAGCAGTACTTC
CASSTEGARGYEQYF
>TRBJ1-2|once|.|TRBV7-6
TGTGCCAGCAGCTTAGCAGGGACTAGATATGGCTACACCTTC
CASSLAGTRYGYTF
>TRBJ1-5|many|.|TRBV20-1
TGCAGTGCTAGAGATTTAACTAGCAATCAGCCCCAGCATTTT
CSARDLTSNQPQHF
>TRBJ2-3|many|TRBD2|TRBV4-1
TGCGCCAGCAGCCAGCCCCTAGCGGGACGGGCGACGGATACGCAGTATTTT
CASSQPLAGRATDTQYF
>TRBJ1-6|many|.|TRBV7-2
TGTGCCAGCAGCACCCCAGGAGGTCCCACGGCCCACTTT
CASSTPGGPTAHF
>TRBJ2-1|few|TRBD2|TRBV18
TGTGCCAGCTCACCGGGGGGACTAGCGGGAGGGCCTCAGGAGCAGTTCTTC
CASSPGGLAGGPQEQFF
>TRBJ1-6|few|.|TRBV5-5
TGTGCCAGCAGTGGACCGAATTCACCCCTCCACTTT
CASSGPNSPLHF
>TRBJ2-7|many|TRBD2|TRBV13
TGTGCCAGCAGCCCGGGACTAGCGGGAGGTCTCGAGCAGTACTTC
CASSPGLAGGLEQYF
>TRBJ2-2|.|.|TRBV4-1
TGCGCCAGCAGCCAAGAAGGCCCGGGTCGGGAGCTGTTTTTT
CASSQEGPGRELFF
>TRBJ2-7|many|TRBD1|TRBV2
TGTGCCAGCAGTGTAGGGACAGGGGCCGACTCCTACGAGCAGTACTTC
CASSVGTGADSYEQYF
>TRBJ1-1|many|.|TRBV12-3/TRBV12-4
TGTGCCAGCAGTTTATCGGGCAAGACTATCCGCGTGGGGTTAGCGGGGGTGAACACTGAAGCTTTCTTT
CASSLSGKTIRVGLAGVNTEAFF
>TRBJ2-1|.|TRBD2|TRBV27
TGTGCCAGCAGTTTAAGCGGGAGGGCGGGGCAGTTCTTC
CASSLSGRAGQFF
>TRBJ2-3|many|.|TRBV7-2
TGTGCCAGCAGCTTAGCCCAGGGGGATACGCAGTATTTT
CASSLAQGDTQYF
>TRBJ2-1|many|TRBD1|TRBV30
TGTGCCTGGAGGGGGACAGGGGGCTACAATGAGCAGTTCTTC
CAWRGTGGYNEQFF
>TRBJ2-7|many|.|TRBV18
TGTGCCAGCTCCGGGACATCACCCTACGAGCAGTACTTC
CASSGTSPYEQYF
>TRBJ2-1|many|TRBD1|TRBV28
TGTGCCAGCAGTCCGCCCGGGACAGGGCGGCATGAGCAGTTCTTC
CASSPPGTGRHEQFF
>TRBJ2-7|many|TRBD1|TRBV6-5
TGTGCCAGCAGCCGACCGGGACAGGACACCTACGAGCAGTACTTC
CASSRPGQDTYEQYF
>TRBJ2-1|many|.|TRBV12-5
TGTGCTAGTGGTTTGTCTGCATTAGTAGAGCAGTTCTTC
CASGLSALVEQFF